This T cell receptor (beta chain) was sequenced in a study of CD8+CD57+ T cells in acquired aplastic anemia. Study overall: Average DNA yield from sorted CD4+ and CD8+ cells was around 3 ug.

The sample holds one count of this clonotype. Its antigen is unidentified. The study profiled TCR beta VDJ and CDR3 using genomic DNA as template. In TCRdb, the reads were re-called with MiXCR into one record per CDR3 protein. There are 200,000 or so distinct CDR3 sequences in the sample; over 60% occur only once, and about 43% lies in the top ten. The CDR3 has 14 amino acids. The V and J ends lost 5 bases and 1 base, in that order; junction bases with no gene match: 3. Germline loops: CDR1 SGDLS, CDR2 YYNGEE. Study outcomes and limitations: Found in both controls and patients were approximately 30 CD8+ CDR3 sequences.

The specimen was sorted CD4+, CD8+, or CD8+CD57+ T cells (not recorded which) from PBMCs. The TCR originated in a human donor with severe aplastic anemia or a healthy control (not recorded which). The chain joins TRBV9 to TRBJ2-3; TRBD1 aligns across 8 bases. CDR3 protein: CASSDRGGTDTQYF. The CDR3 DNA sequence: TGTGCCAGCAGTGACAGGGGAGGCACAGATACGCAGTATTTT. Supplemented by reference TRBV9 and TRBJ2-3, the full variable domain reads DSGVTQTPKHLITATGQRVTLRCSPRSGDLSVYWYQQSLDQGLQFLIQYYNGEERAKGNILERFSAQQFPDLHSELNLSSLELGDSALYFCASSDRGGTDTQYFGPGTRLTVL.